Below are 6 T cell receptor beta chains sequenced from a single sample in a study of blood T cell repertoires in COVID-19. Only in-frame clones appear in the TCRdb table, and some are missing; sequencing was by immunoSEQ multiplex PCR. The data hold about 120,000 clones, with around three quarters observed a single time. The sample comprised peripheral blood. Receptor source: a man aged 40-55 years with active or convalescent COVID-19.

This sequence joins TRBV18 and TRBJ2-5; tentative D call: TRBD1 (5 bases). The CDR3 contains 13 residues. Germline loops: CDR1 KGHSH, CDR2 LQKENI. V was trimmed by 6 bases and J by 0 bases, leaving 8 bases between them. CDR3 protein: CASSPRDQETQYF. The CDR3 DNA is TGTGCCAGCTCCCCCAGGGACCAAGAGACCCAGTACTTC.

The chain is built from TRBV30 and TRBJ2-7, with a weak D call TRBD2 (6 bases). The CDR3 consists of 12 residues. V was trimmed by 8 bases and J by 5 bases, leaving 16 bases between them. Per the germline V gene, CDR1 is GTSNPN and CDR2 is SVGIG (reference sequence). CDR3 DNA sequence: TGTGCCCAACGGGGGATCCGTGACGAGCAGTACTTC. Its protein product is CAQRGIRDEQYF.

The V gene is TRBV4-1, the J gene TRBJ1-2; TRBD1 aligns across 10 bases. Germline trimming cut 1 base from V and 5 bases from J; bases unmatched to any gene: 7. The CDR3 contains 16 residues. Germline V gene lookup returns CDR1 MGHRA and CDR2 YSYEKL. CDR3 sequence: CASSQGTGGRGYGYTF. CDR3 sequence (DNA): TGCGCCAGCAGCCAAGGGACAGGGGGTAGGGGGTATGGCTACACCTTC.

The chain employs TRBV5-4 and TRBJ2-5; 7 bases are shared with TRBD1. Germline CDR1 and CDR2: SGHNT and YYREEE (reference sequence). The length of the CDR3 is 15 residues. Trimming cost V 4 bases and J 5 bases; bases outside gene matches: 11. CDR3 nucleotide sequence: TGTGCCAGCAGCCTCCTAGTAGGGGGCGCGGAGACCCAGTACTTC. The encoded protein is CASSLLVGGAETQYF.

A few counts support this clone. The V and J genes are TRBV4-1 and TRBJ2-1; a weak D match, TRBD2 (5 bases). The germline V gene encodes CDR1 MGHRA and CDR2 YSYEKL. Trimming took off 0 bases at V and 2 bases at J, with 14 bases between the two ends. This CDR3 has 17 amino acids. The CDR3 region has the DNA TGCGCCAGCAGCCAAGATCTTACGGGAAATCCCTACAATGAGCAGTTCTTC. Its protein product is CASSQDLTGNPYNEQFF.

V and J are TRBV29-1 and TRBJ2-1; 8 positions match TRBD2. Germline V gene sequence: CDR1 SQVTM, CDR2 ANQGSEA. The CDR3 is 14 amino acids. The J segment lost 2 bases and the V segment lost 4 bases, leaving 4 bases of the junction unmatched. CDR3 protein: CSVAGLGTYNEQFF. DNA for the CDR3: TGCAGCGTTGCGGGACTAGGGACCTACAATGAGCAGTTCTTC.